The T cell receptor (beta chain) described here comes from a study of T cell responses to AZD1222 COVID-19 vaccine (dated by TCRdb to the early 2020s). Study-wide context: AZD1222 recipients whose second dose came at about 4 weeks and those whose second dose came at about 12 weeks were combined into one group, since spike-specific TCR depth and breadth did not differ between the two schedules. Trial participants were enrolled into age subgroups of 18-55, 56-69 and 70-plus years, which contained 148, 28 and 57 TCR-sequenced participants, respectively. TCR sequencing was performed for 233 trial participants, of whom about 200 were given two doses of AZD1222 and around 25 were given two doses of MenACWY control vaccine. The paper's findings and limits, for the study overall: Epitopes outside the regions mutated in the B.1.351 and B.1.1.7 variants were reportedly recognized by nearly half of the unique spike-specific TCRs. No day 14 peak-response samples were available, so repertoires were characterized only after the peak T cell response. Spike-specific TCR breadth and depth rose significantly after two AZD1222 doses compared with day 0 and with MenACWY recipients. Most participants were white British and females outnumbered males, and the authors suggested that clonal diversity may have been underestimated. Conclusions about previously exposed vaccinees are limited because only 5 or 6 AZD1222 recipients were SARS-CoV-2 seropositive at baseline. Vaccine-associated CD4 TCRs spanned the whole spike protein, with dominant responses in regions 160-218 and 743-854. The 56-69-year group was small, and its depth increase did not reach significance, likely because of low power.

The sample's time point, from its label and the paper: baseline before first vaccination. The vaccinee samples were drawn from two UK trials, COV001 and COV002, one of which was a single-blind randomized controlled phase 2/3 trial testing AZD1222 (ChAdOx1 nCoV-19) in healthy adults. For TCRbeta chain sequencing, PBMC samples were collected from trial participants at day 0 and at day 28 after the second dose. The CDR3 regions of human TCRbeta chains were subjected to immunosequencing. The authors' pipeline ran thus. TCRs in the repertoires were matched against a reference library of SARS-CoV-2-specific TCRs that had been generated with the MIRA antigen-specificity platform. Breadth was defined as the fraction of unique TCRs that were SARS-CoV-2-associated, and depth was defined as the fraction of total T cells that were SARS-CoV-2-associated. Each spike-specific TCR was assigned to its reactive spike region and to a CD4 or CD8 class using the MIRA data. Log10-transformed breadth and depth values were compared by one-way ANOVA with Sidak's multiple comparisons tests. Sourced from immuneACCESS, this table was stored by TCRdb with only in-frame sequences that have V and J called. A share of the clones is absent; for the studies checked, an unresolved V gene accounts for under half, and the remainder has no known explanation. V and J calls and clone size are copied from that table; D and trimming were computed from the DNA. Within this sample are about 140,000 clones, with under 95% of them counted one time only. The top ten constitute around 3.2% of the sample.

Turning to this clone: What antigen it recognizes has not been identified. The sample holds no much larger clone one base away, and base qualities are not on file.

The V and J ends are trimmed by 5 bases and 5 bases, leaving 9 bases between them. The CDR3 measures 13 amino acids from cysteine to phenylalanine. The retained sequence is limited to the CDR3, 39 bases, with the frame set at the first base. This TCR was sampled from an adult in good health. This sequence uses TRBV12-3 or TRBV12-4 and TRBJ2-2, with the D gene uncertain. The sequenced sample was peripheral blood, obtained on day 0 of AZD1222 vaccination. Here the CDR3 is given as CASSPPGTGELFF. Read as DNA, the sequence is TGTGCCAGCAGTCCCCCCGGGACCGGGGAGCTGTTTTTT.